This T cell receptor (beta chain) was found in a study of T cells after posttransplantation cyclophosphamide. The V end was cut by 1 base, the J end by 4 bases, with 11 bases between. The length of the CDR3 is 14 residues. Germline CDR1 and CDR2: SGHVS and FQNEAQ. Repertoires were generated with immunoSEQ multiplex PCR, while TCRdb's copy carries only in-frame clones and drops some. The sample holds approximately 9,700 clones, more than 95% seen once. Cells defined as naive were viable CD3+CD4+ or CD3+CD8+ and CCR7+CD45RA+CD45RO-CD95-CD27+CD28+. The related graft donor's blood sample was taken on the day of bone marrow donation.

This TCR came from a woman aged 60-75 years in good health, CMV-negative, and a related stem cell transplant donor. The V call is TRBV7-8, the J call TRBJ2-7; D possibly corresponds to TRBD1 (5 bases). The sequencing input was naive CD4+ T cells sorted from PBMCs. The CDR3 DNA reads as TGTGCCAGCAGCTTAGGGCTGGACAAGTACGAGCAGTACTTC. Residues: CASSLGLDKYEQYF.